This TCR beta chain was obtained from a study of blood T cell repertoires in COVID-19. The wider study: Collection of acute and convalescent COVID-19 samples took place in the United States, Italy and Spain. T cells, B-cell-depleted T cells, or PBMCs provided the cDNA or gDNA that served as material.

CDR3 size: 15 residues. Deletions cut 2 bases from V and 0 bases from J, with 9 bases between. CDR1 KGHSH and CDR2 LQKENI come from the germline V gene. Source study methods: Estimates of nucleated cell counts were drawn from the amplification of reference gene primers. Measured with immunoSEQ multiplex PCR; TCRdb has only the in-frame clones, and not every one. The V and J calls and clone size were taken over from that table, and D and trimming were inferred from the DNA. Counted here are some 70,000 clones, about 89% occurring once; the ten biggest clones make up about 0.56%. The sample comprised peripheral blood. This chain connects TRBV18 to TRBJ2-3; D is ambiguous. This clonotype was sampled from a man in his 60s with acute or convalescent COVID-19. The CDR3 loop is CASSPASGSTDTQYF. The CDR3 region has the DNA TGTGCCAGCTCACCAGCTTCTGGCAGCACAGATACGCAGTATTTT.